These 12 T cell receptor beta chains were all obtained from the same sample, sequenced in a study of blood T cell repertoires in COVID-19 (TCRdb year 2020). The library relied on the immunoSEQ multiplex PCR assay. TCRdb re-hosts the immuneACCESS table, in-frame sequences only. Its copies lack some clones; in the studies checked, an unresolved V gene accounts for under half of them, and the cause for the rest is not known. In this sample the table shows approximately 360,000 clones, roughly nine tenths of which occur a single time. 1% to 1.5% of the sample rests with the top ten. The material sequenced was peripheral blood. All receptors derive from a man aged 40-49 years with acute or convalescent COVID-19.

CDR3 protein: CASTDGSGGDQFF. The CDR3 nucleotides are TGTGCCAGCACCGACGGGAGCGGGGGGGATCAGTTCTTC. This chain links TRBV4-2 with TRBJ2-1, with 10 bases lining up with TRBD2. The CDR3 totals 13 residues. V shed 7 bases, J shed 13 bases, and the junction held 10 bases outside the gene matches. CDR1 is LGHNA, CDR2 YNFKEQ, per germline.

This chain links TRBV6-2 or TRBV6-3 with TRBJ1-2; D gene unclear. V shed 2 bases and J shed 4 bases, with 8 bases lying between them. Germline values: CDR1 MNHEY, CDR2 SVGEGT. There are 13 residues in the CDR3. This CDR3 reads CASSYANGYGYTF. The CDR3 DNA is TGTGCCAGCAGTTACGCGAATGGCTATGGCTACACCTTC.

There are a few counts of this clone. The V gene is TRBV30, the J gene TRBJ1-2; D may be TRBD1 (5 bases). The CDR3 is 13 residues long. Trimming left V 2 bases short and J 4 bases short, with 11 bases between. Germline V gives CDR1 GTSNPN, CDR2 SVGIG (reference sequence). CDR3 DNA sequence: TGTGCCTGGAGTTTCGCAGGGCTCTATGGCTACACCTTC. This sequence encodes CAWSFAGLYGYTF.

The genes are TRBV6-1 and TRBJ2-1, with TRBD2 identical over 9 bases. Germline V gene data show CDR1 as MNHNS and CDR2 as SASEGT. V was clipped by 1 base and J by 2 bases; unmatched bases: 3. This CDR3 has 16 amino acids. The chain's CDR3 is CASSEVGGGAYNEQFF. As DNA, the CDR3 is TGTGCCAGCAGTGAAGTCGGCGGGGGGGCCTACAATGAGCAGTTCTTC.

The CDR3 reads CASSLFGTTQSGANVLTF. The CDR3 coding sequence is TGTGCCAGCAGTTTATTTGGGACAACCCAGTCTGGGGCCAACGTCCTGACTTTC. The chain has TRBV27 and TRBJ2-6, with D tentatively TRBD1 (6 bases). This CDR3 has 18 residues. Trimming cost V 1 base and J 1 base, with 14 bases left between them. Looked up from germline, CDR1 is MNHEY and CDR2 is SMNVEV (reference sequence).

The rearrangement links TRBV19 to TRBJ2-1, with 9 bases that match TRBD2. The CDR3 is 18 amino acids. Trimming took 0 bases from V and 1 from J; bases not matched to a gene: 7. CDR1 LNHDA and CDR2 SQIVND come from the germline V gene (reference sequence). CDR3 sequence: CASSIDMLAGGSYNEQFF. The CDR3 nucleotides read TGTGCCAGTAGTATAGATATGTTGGCGGGAGGGTCCTACAATGAGCAGTTCTTC.

The chain recombines TRBV10-1 with TRBJ2-3; TRBD1 might be the D (6 bases). Germline CDR1 WNHNN, CDR2 SYGVQD (reference sequence). Trimming removed 3 bases at V and 4 bases at J, with 11 bases between. The length of the CDR3 is 14 residues. CDR3 DNA: TGCGCCAGCAGTGAAGGGGGAGCTGCAGATACGCAGTATTTT. Translating it yields CASSEGGAADTQYF.

The chain couples TRBV28 to TRBJ1-2, with TRBD1 matching over 7 bases. CDR3 length: 16 residues. In germline, CDR1 is MDHEN, CDR2 SYDVKM. The junction had 12 bases not matched to a gene; V was cut back by 5 bases and J by 3 bases. CDR3 DNA sequence: TGTGCCAGCAGTCAATTTGGGACAGCCTCCTACTATGGCTACACCTTC. It specifies CASSQFGTASYYGYTF.

The chain couples TRBV7-9 to TRBJ2-2; no reliable D call. Trimming shortened V by 4 bases and J by 1 base, and 10 bases separated the two germline ends. Germline V gene lookup returns CDR1 SEHNR and CDR2 FQNEAQ (reference sequence). The CDR3 runs to 15 residues. CDR3 sequence reads: CASSSTDMNTGELFF. CDR3 in DNA: TGTGCCAGCAGCTCTACCGACATGAACACCGGGGAGCTGTTTTTT.

The gene calls are TRBV18 and TRBJ2-7, with 7 bases lining up with TRBD2. This CDR3 has 16 amino acids. V trimming: 0 bases; J trimming: 2 bases; junction bases outside the gene matches: 7. Germline V gene data show CDR1 as KGHSH and CDR2 as LQKENI. DNA of the CDR3: TGTGCCAGCTCACCACCTACTCGGGGAGGGCCCTACGAGCAGTACTTC. This sequence encodes CASSPPTRGGPYEQYF.

This clone has more than one count but fewer than ten. This chain joins TRBV6-5 and TRBJ1-1; 11 bases match TRBD1. The CDR3 sequence is 15 residues long. Per germline, CDR1 MNHEY and CDR2 SVGAGI. V was pared by 4 bases and J by 3 bases, with 4 bases of the junction left unmatched. The CDR3 loop reads CASSFRTGGDTEAFF. CDR3 DNA: TGTGCCAGCAGTTTTCGGACAGGGGGCGACACTGAAGCTTTCTTT.

CDR3 in DNA: TGTGCCAGCAAACAGGACAGGCTTAATTACGAGCAGTACTTC. It yields the protein CASKQDRLNYEQYF. V is TRBV11-2 and J is TRBJ2-7; 7 positions agree with TRBD1. V lost 7 bases and J lost 4; bases outside the gene matches: 10. The CDR3 length is 14 residues. Germline V gene lookup returns CDR1 SGHAT and CDR2 FQNNGV.